The next 22 T cell receptor beta chains were all read from a single sample in a study of control samples from healthy donors and cancer patients. The table came from immunoSEQ multiplex PCR; TCRdb's copy has only in-frame clones and leaves some out. This table holds 150,000 to 200,000 clones, more than 80% found once. Sequencing used blood. These receptors were obtained from a man aged 25-45 years in good health.

V gene TRBV10-3 combines with J gene TRBJ2-3; 8 nucleotides align to TRBD1. V lost 6 bases to trimming and J lost 5 bases; unmatched junction nucleotides: 7. The length of the CDR3 is 14 residues. Germline loops: CDR1 ENHRY, CDR2 SYGVKD. The CDR3 loop reads CAIRSGQEGDTQYF. In nucleotides, the CDR3 is TGTGCCATCAGATCGGGACAGGAGGGAGATACGCAGTATTTT.

This chain links TRBV18 with TRBJ1-1, with D unresolved. The CDR3 contains 13 residues. V lost 3 bases and J lost 1, with 6 bases in between. Germline-derived CDR1 and CDR2 are KGHSH and LQKENI. This CDR3 reads CASSPVPNTEAFF. The CDR3 DNA sequence: TGTGCCAGCTCACCGGTCCCGAACACTGAAGCTTTCTTT. Filled out from reference TRBV18 and TRBJ1-1, the complete variable domain reads NAGVMQNPRHLVRRRGQEARLRCSPMKGHSHVYWYRQLPEEGLKFMVYLQKENIIDESGMPKERFSAEFPKEGPSILRIQQVVRGDSAAYFCASSPVPNTEAFFGQGTRLTVV.

The J gene is TRBJ1-2, the V gene TRBV7-2, with D perhaps matching TRBD1 (5 bases). Germline lookup yields CDR1 SGHTA and CDR2 FQGNSA. The V end was cut by 1 base, the J end by 4 bases, with 10 bases between. The CDR3 spans 14 residues. The CDR3 is CASSLEGTTYGYTF. CDR3 sequence (DNA): TGTGCCAGCAGCTTAGAAGGGACGACCTATGGCTACACCTTC.

V usage is TRBV5-1 and J usage is TRBJ1-3; TRBD1 agrees at 7 bases. Germline V lookup: CDR1 SGHRS, CDR2 YFSETQ. V lost 4 bases to trimming and J lost 0 bases; unmatched junction nucleotides: 7. This CDR3 contains 16 residues. This chain's CDR3 is CASSTGQPSSGNTIYF. The CDR3 region has the DNA TGCGCCAGCAGCACGGGACAGCCGAGCTCTGGAAACACCATATATTTT. Full variable domain (rest looked up from reference TRBV5-1 and TRBJ1-3): KAGVTQTPRYLIKTRGQQVTLSCSPISGHRSVSWYQQTPGQGLQFLFEYFSETQRNKGNFPGRFSGRQFSNSRSEMNVSTLELGDSALYLCASSTGQPSSGNTIYFGEGSWLTVV.

This CDR3 is CASTLQGARQETQYF. CDR3 nucleotide sequence: TGTGCCAGTACCTTACAGGGAGCCCGGCAAGAGACCCAGTACTTC. The rearrangement joins TRBV5-4 to TRBJ2-5, with D tentatively TRBD1 (6 bases). Per germline, CDR1 SGHNT and CDR2 YYREEE (reference sequence). Trimming removed 8 bases from V and 2 bases from J, with 19 bases in between. The CDR3 consists of 15 residues.

The rearrangement links TRBV30 to TRBJ1-5, with 7 bases that match TRBD1. Germline V lookup: CDR1 GTSNPN, CDR2 SVGIG (reference sequence). The CDR3 extends over 15 amino acids. Trimming at V came to 6 bases and at J to 0 bases, leaving 8 bases not matched to a gene. CDR3 protein: CACASGTASNQPQHF. For the CDR3, the DNA is TGTGCCTGTGCATCGGGGACAGCTAGCAATCAGCCCCAGCATTTT.

The chain has TRBV11-2 and TRBJ1-1; D is ambiguous. Germline loops: CDR1 SGHAT, CDR2 FQNNGV. V lost 0 bases and J 5 bases, leaving 13 bases between the germline ends. The CDR3 runs to 15 residues. CDR3 in amino acids: CASSLDWLVRTEAFF. CDR3 nucleotides: TGTGCCAGCAGCTTAGACTGGCTGGTGAGGACTGAAGCTTTCTTT.

This clone was counted between two and nine times. The chain uses TRBV10-2 and TRBJ2-5; D gene uncertain. Trimming cost V 2 bases and J 3 bases, with 16 bases left between them. Germline V gives CDR1 WSHSY, CDR2 SAAADI. This CDR3 is 16 amino acids long. Here the CDR3 reads CASSEDWASREETQYF. The CDR3 nucleotides are TGCGCCAGCAGTGAGGACTGGGCCTCAAGGGAAGAGACCCAGTACTTC.

The CDR3 DNA reads as TGCGCCAGCAGTCGGGACAGCAGCGCAGATACGCAGTATTTT. Amino acids: CASSRDSSADTQYF. This rearrangement joins TRBV10-1 to TRBJ2-3, with 7 bases fitting TRBD1. The junction had 6 bases not matched to a gene; V was cut back by 5 bases and J by 4 bases. This CDR3 is 14 amino acids long. Germline CDR1 and CDR2: WNHNN and SYGVQD (reference sequence).

This sequence joins TRBV6-2 or TRBV6-3 and TRBJ1-1, with TRBD1 matching 8 bases. V dropped 0 bases and J dropped 7; count of bases not matched to a gene: 10. CDR1 and CDR2 from the germline V gene are MNHEY and SVGEGT. The CDR3 length is 16 residues. This chain's CDR3 is CASSYSFGQGRIEAFF. CDR3 sequence (DNA): TGTGCCAGCAGTTACTCGTTCGGACAGGGAAGAATTGAAGCTTTCTTT.

The chain links TRBV9 to TRBJ2-3; the match to TRBD2 covers 13 bases. V dropped 0 bases and J dropped 1; count of bases not matched to a gene: 11. The CDR3 spans 20 residues. Germline loops: CDR1 SGDLS, CDR2 YYNGEE. The CDR3 nucleotides read TGTGCCAGCAGCGTAGCAACTAGACTAGCGGGGGGCCTGGGCACAGATACGCAGTATTTT. This codes for CASSVATRLAGGLGTDTQYF.

The rearrangement links TRBV4-3 to TRBJ2-5, with D perhaps TRBD2 (6 bases). Per germline, CDR1 LGHNA and CDR2 YSLEER. CDR3 size: 13 residues. With 4 bases removed from V and 1 base from J, the gap between germline ends came to 7 bases. The CDR3 sequence is CASSRGLQETQYF. The CDR3 DNA reads as TGCGCCAGCAGCCGGGGACTCCAAGAGACCCAGTACTTC.

The chain couples TRBV5-1 to TRBJ1-1; D remains unclear. Between the trimmed V and J ends, which lost 7 bases and 7 bases, there was a span of 26 bases. Germline CDR1 and CDR2: SGHRS and YFSETQ. The CDR3 covers 16 residues. CDR3 in amino acids: CASASGAARYDNEAFF. The CDR3 DNA reads as TGCGCCAGCGCCTCAGGCGCGGCTAGGTATGACAATGAAGCTTTCTTT.

This chain joins TRBV6-5 and TRBJ1-1; no clear D. This CDR3 contains 12 residues. The ends were cut back, 5 bases at V and 0 bases at J, with 4 bases in the middle. Germline V gene sequence: CDR1 MNHEY, CDR2 SVGAGI. The CDR3 region has the DNA TGTGCCAGCAGTCGGTTGAACACTGAAGCTTTCTTT. Its translation: CASSRLNTEAFF.

V gene TRBV6-6 combines with J gene TRBJ1-2; D unresolved. The V and J ends lost 7 bases and 1 base respectively, with 16 bases between them. This CDR3 has 15 residues. CDR1 is MNHNY and CDR2 is SVGAGI in the germline V gene (reference sequence). The chain's CDR3 is CASIRQVENNYGYTF. DNA for the CDR3: TGTGCCAGCATTCGTCAGGTGGAAAATAACTATGGCTACACCTTC.

The rearrangement links TRBV16 to TRBJ1-1, with D unresolved. Germline-derived CDR1 and CDR2 are KGHSY and FQNENV. V was cut by 0 bases and J by 2 bases, with 10 bases left in between. The CDR3 sequence is 15 residues long. The CDR3 coding sequence is TGTGCCAGCAGCCAATCTGGCAGCAAAAACACTGAAGCTTTCTTT. It codes for CASSQSGSKNTEAFF.

Regarding this clone: This sample includes further DNA sequences coding for the same CDR3. The chain joins TRBV28 to TRBJ2-5, with 16 bases that match TRBD2. Germline CDR1 MDHEN, CDR2 SYDVKM. This CDR3 contains 20 residues. The junction had 12 bases not matched to a gene; V was cut back by 1 base and J by 4 bases. CDR3 residues: CASSLLGGGLAGGRGETQYF. In DNA form, the CDR3 reads TGTGCCAGCAGTTTATTAGGAGGGGGACTAGCGGGAGGGCGGGGAGAGACCCAGTACTTC.

In this sample, this clone turned up once. Other nucleotide sequences in the sample specify the same CDR3. The chain carries TRBV11-2 and TRBJ1-6, with D possibly matching TRBD1 (6 bases). Germline V lookup: CDR1 SGHAT, CDR2 FQNNGV. V was clipped by 2 bases and J by 10 bases, with 15 bases between them. The CDR3 spans 15 residues. CDR3 nucleotide sequence: TGTGCCAGCAGCTTACGGGGAGGAGGGGGGTCACCCCTCCACTTT. It codes for CASSLRGGGGSPLHF. Full variable domain (remainder filled in from reference TRBV11-2 and TRBJ1-6): EAGVAQSPRYKIIEKRQSVAFWCNPISGHATLYWYQQILGQGPKLLIQFQNNGVVDDSQLPKDRFSAERLKGVDSTLKIQPAKLEDSAVYLCASSLRGGGGSPLHFGNGTRLTVT.

This chain joins TRBV6-5 and TRBJ2-1; 8 bases agree with TRBD2. The V gene's germline CDR1 is MNHEY and CDR2 SVGAGI. V was pared by 4 bases and J by 4 bases, with 3 bases of the junction left unmatched. This CDR3 region has 14 residues. The CDR3 spells CASSFRGGYNEQFF. The CDR3 DNA sequence: TGTGCCAGCAGTTTTCGGGGGGGATACAATGAGCAGTTCTTC.

V is TRBV7-9 and J is TRBJ2-7; D is ambiguous. V lost 5 bases and J lost 3, with 8 bases in between. This CDR3 comprises 12 residues. The V gene's germline CDR1 is SEHNR and CDR2 FQNEAQ (reference sequence). As DNA, the CDR3 is TGTGCCAGCAGCCGGGTGGGCTACGAGCAGTACTTC. Translation: CASSRVGYEQYF.

The V and J genes are TRBV5-5 and TRBJ2-7, with D unclear. This CDR3 is 13 amino acids long. Germline CDR1 is SGHKS and CDR2 is YYEKEE (reference sequence). The V and J ends lost 2 bases and 3 bases respectively, with 9 bases between them. The CDR3 DNA is TGTGCCAGCAGCTTTAGCCCGGGCTACGAGCAGTACTTC. Translated: CASSFSPGYEQYF.

The table lists this clone with a count of one. The chain links TRBV10-3 to TRBJ2-7; D remains unclear. There are 18 residues in the CDR3. Trimming stripped 4 bases from V and 2 bases from J, with 24 bases between. Germline V gene lookup returns CDR1 ENHRY and CDR2 SYGVKD. The CDR3, as DNA: TGTGCCATCAGTGCCCCCGGGTTGGCCAGCCCTTTAACCTACGAGCAGTACTTC. It encodes CAISAPGLASPLTYEQYF.